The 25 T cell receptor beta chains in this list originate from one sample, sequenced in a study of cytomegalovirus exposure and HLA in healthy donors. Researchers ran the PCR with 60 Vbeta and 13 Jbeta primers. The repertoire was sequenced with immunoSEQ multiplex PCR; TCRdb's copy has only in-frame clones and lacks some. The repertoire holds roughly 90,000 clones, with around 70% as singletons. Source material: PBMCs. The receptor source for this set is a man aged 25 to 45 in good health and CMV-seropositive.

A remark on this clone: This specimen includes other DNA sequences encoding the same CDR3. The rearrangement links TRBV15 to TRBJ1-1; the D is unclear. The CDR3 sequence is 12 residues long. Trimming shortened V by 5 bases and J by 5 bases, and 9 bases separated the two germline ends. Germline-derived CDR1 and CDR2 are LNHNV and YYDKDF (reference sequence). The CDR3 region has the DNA TGTGCCACCAGCCGGGGTGGGACTGAAGCTTTCTTT. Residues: CATSRGGTEAFF.

Written as DNA, the CDR3 is TGTGCCAGCAGTTCCCCGGGACAGGGAGCCAAAAACATTCAGTACTTC. Encoded protein: CASSSPGQGAKNIQYF. This chain connects TRBV7-9 to TRBJ2-4; 9 positions match TRBD1. This CDR3 is built from 16 residues. Germline trimming cut 6 bases from V and 0 bases from J; bases unmatched to any gene: 6. Per the germline V gene, CDR1 is SEHNR and CDR2 is FQNEAQ (reference sequence). The variable domain in full, with the rest retrieved from reference TRBV7-9 and TRBJ2-4, is DTGVSQNPRHKITKRGQNVTFRCDPISEHNRLYWYRQTLGQGPEFLTYFQNEAQLEKSRLLSDRFSAERPKGSFSTLEIQRTEQGDSAMYLCASSSPGQGAKNIQYFGAGTRLSVL.

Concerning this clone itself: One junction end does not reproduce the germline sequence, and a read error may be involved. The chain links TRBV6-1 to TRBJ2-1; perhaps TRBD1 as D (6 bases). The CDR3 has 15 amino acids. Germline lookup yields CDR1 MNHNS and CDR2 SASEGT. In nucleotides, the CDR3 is TGTGCCAGCAGTCCCCTGACAGGCGGAGGCAATCAGCAGTTCTTC. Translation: CASSPLTGGGNQQFF.

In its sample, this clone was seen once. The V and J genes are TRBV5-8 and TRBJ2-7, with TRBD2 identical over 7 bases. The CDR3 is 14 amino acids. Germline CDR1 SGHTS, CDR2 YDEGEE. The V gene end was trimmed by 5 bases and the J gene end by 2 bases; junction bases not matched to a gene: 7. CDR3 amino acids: CASRTRGDAYEQYF. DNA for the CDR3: TGTGCCAGCAGAACCCGGGGGGACGCCTACGAGCAGTACTTC.

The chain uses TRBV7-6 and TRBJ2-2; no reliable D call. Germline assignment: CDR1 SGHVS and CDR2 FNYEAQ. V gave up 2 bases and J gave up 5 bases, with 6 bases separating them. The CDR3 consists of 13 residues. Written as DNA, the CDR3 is TGTGCCAGCAGCTTAAAACGGACCGGGGAGCTGTTTTTT. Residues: CASSLKRTGELFF.

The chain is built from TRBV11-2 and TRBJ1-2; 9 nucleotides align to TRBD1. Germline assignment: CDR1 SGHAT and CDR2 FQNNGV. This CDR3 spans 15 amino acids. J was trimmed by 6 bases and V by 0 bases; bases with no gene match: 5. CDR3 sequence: CASSLDSQGADGYTF. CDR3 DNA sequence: TGTGCCAGCAGCTTAGATTCACAGGGGGCGGATGGCTACACCTTC.

The CDR3 protein is CSVGGIPYEQYF. CDR3 DNA: TGCAGCGTTGGGGGCATACCCTACGAGCAGTACTTC. This chain links TRBV29-1 with TRBJ2-7, with D tentatively TRBD1 (5 bases). Trimming cost V 4 bases and J 2 bases, with 9 bases left between them. This CDR3 region has 12 residues. Germline V gene lookup returns CDR1 SQVTM and CDR2 ANQGSEA.

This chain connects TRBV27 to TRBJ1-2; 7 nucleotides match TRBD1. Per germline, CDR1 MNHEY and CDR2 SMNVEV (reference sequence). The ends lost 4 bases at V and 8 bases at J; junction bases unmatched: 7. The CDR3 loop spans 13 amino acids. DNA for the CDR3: TGTGCCAGCAGTTCACTGACAGGGCGAGGCTACACCTTC. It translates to CASSSLTGRGYTF.

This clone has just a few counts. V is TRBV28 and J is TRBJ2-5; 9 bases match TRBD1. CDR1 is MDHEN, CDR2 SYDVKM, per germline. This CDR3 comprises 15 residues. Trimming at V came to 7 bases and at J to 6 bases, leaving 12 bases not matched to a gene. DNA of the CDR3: TGTGCCAGCACCCCCTGGGACAGGGCTTCGAAGACCCAGTACTTC. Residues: CASTPWDRASKTQYF.

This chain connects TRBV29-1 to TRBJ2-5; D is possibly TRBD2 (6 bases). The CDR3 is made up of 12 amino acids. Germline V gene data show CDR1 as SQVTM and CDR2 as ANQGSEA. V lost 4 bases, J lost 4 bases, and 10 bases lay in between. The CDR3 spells CSVVRGSETQYF. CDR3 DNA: TGCAGCGTTGTGCGGGGATCAGAGACCCAGTACTTC.

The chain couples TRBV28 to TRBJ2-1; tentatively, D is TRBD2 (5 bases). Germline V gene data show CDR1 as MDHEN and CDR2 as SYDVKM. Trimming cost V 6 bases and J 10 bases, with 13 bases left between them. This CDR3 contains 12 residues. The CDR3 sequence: CASSIRREEQFF. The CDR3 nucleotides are TGTGCCAGCAGCATCCGCCGGGAAGAGCAGTTCTTC.

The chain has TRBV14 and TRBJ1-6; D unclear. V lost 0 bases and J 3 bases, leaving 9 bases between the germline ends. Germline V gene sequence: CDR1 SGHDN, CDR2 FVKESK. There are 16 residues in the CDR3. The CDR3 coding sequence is TGTGCCAGCAGCCAAGACCGTGGCGGCTATAATTCACCCCTCCACTTT. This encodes CASSQDRGGYNSPLHF.

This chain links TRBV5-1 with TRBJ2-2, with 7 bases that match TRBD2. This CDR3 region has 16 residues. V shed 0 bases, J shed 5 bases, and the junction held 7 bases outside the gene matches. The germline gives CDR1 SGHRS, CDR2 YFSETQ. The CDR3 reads CASSLATGGMTGELFF. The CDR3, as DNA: TGCGCCAGCAGCTTGGCGACCGGGGGGATGACCGGGGAGCTGTTTTTT.

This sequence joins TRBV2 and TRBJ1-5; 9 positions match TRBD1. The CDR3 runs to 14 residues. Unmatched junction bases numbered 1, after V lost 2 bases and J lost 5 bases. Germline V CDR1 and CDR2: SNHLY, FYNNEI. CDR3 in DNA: TGTGCCAGCAGTGAAACAGGGGGCCATCAGCCCCAGCATTTT. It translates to CASSETGGHQPQHF.

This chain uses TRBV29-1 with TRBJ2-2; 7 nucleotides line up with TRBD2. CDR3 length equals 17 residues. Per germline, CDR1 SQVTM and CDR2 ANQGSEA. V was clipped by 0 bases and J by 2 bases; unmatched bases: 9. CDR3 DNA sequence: TGCAGCGTTGAAGATCTAGGTGGGAGGGACAACACCGGGGAGCTGTTTTTT. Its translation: CSVEDLGGRDNTGELFF.

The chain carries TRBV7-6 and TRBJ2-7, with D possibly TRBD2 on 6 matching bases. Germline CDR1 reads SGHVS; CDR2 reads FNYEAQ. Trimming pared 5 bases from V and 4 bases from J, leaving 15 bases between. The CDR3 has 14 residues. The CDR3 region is CASSPQEGPYEQYF. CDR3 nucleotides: TGTGCCAGCAGCCCCCAGGAGGGTCCGTACGAGCAGTACTTC.

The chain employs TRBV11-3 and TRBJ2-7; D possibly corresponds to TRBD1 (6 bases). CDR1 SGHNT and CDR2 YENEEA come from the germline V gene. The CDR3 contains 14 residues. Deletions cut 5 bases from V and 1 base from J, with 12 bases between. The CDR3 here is CASSAADRSYEQYF. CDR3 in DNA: TGTGCCAGCAGCGCCGCAGACAGGTCCTACGAGCAGTACTTC.

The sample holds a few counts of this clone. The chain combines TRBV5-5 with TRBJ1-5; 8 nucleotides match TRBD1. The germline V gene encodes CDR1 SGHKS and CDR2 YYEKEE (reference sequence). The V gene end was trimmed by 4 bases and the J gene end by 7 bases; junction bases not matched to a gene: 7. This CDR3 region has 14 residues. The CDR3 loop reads CASSGGTGEQPQHF. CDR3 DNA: TGTGCCAGCAGCGGCGGGACAGGAGAACAGCCCCAGCATTTT.

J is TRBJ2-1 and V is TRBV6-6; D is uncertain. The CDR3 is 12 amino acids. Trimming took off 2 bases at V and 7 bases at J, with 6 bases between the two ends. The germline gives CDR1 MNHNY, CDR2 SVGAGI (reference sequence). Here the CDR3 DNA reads TGTGCCAGCAGTTACCCCCTGAATGAGCAGTTCTTC. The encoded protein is CASSYPLNEQFF.

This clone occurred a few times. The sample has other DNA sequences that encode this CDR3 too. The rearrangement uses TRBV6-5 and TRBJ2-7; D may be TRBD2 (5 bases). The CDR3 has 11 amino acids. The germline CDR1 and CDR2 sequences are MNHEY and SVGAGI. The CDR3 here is CASSGLYEQYF. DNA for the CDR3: TGTGCGTCGAGCGGTCTCTACGAGCAGTACTTC.

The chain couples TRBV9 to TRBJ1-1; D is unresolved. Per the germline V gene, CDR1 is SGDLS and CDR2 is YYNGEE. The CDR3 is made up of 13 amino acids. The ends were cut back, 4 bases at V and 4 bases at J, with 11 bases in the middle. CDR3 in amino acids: CASSFGLITEAFF. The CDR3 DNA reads TGTGCCAGCAGCTTCGGACTGATCACTGAAGCTTTCTTT.

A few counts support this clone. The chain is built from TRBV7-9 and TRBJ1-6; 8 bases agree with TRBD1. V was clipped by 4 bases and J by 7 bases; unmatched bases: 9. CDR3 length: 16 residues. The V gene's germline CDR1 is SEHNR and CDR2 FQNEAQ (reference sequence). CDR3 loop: CASSSARTGPNSPLHF. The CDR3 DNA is TGTGCCAGCAGCTCGGCCCGGACAGGGCCAAATTCACCCCTCCACTTT.

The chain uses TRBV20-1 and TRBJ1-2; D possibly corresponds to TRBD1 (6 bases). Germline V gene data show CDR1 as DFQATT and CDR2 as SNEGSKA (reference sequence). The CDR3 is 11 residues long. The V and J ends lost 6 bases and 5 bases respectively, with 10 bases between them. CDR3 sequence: CSAQTGYGYTF. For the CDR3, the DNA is TGCAGTGCCCAGACAGGTTATGGCTACACCTTC.

CDR3 amino acids: CASSLSSGGQETQYF. The CDR3 nucleotides are TGCGCCAGCAGCTTGAGTAGCGGGGGACAAGAGACCCAGTACTTC. This rearrangement joins TRBV5-1 to TRBJ2-5; 9 bases are shared with TRBD2. V was clipped by 1 base and J by 2 bases; unmatched bases: 3. This CDR3 spans 15 amino acids. The germline V gene encodes CDR1 SGHRS and CDR2 YFSETQ.

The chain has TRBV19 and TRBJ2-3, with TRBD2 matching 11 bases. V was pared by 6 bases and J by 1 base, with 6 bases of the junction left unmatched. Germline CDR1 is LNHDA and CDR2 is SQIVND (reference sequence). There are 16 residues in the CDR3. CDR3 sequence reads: CASSISGGAGTDTQYF. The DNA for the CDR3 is TGTGCCAGTAGCATTAGCGGGGGGGCGGGCACAGATACGCAGTATTTT.